This TCR beta chain was found in a study of blood T cells in healthy people across ages. Overall study results and limits: Observed TCR beta diversity per million T cells went down as age went up. This fall followed a roughly linear course with age. Possibly, changes in expanded clonotypes were confounded because donor CMV status was unknown.

The study recruited healthy Caucasian donors from Russia who were aged about 6 to 90. Trimming stripped 5 bases from V and 4 bases from J, with 14 bases between. CDR1 is SQVTM, CDR2 ANQGSEA, per germline. The CDR3 totals 14 residues. This clonotype was seen a handful of times. Its specificity is unknown. A second PCR, run for roughly 6 to 11 cycles, used a sample-barcoded 5' primer plus a J-beta primer mix. Via MiXCR, TCRdb re-called the 5' RACE reads, giving one row per CDR3 protein. The data hold around 520,000 distinct CDR3 sequences, with about 28% observed a single time. These sequences were also reported in another study, on T cells of mothers and their children.

The V call is TRBV29-1, the J call TRBJ2-2, with a possible D match to TRBD1 (6 bases). Sequencing was done on a sample of blood. The TCR was taken from a boy between 2 and 10 years old in good health. The chain's CDR3 is CSVSGTFLTGELFF. The CDR3 DNA reads TGCAGCGTTTCCGGGACATTTCTCACCGGGGAGCTGTTTTTT.